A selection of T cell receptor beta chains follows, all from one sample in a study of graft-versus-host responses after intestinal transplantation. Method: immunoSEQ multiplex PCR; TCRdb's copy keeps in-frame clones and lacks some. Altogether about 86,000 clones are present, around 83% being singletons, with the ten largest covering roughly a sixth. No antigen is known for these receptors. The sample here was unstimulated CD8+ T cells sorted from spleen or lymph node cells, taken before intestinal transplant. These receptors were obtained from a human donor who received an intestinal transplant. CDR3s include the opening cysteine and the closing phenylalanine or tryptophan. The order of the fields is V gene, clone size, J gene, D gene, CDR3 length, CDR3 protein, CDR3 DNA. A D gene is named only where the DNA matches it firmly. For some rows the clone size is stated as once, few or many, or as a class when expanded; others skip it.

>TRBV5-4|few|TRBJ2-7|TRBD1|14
CASSLVDRAHEQYF
TGTGCCAGCAGCTTGGTTGACAGGGCCCACGAGCAGTACTTC
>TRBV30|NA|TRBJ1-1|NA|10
CAWSGIRPFF
TGTGCCTGGAGTGGGATTCGACCTTTCTTT
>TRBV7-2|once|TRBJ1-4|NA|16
CASSYGTAPTNEKLFF
TGTGCCAGCAGCTATGGGACGGCTCCTACTAATGAAAAACTGTTTTTT
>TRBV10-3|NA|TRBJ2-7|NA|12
CAISDEGYEQYF
TGTGCCATCAGTGACGAGGGCTACGAGCAGTACTTC
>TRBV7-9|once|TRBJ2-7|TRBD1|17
CASSLYSPTGVPYEQYF
TGTGCCAGCAGCTTATATTCCCCGACAGGGGTTCCCTACGAGCAGTACTTC
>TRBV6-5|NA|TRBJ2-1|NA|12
CASSDTRNEQFF
TGTGCCAGCAGCGACACACGCAATGAGCAGTTCTTC
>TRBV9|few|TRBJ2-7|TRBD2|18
CASSVEGLAGGPRDEQYF
TGTGCCAGCAGCGTAGAAGGACTAGCGGGAGGGCCGAGGGACGAGCAGTACTTC
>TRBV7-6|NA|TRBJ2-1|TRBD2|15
CASSLAGGDYNEQFF
TGTGCCAGCAGCTTAGCGGGGGGGGACTACAATGAGCAGTTCTTC
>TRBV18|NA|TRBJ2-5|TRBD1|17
CASSPRSPGQGPKTQYF
TGTGCCAGCTCACCAAGAAGTCCGGGACAGGGGCCGAAGACCCAGTACTTC
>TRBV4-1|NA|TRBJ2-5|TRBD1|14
CASRPGQGEETQYF
TGCGCCAGCAGACCGGGACAGGGGGAAGAGACCCAGTACTTC
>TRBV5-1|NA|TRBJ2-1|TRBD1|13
CASSQDRGDEQFF
TGCGCCAGCAGCCAAGACAGGGGCGATGAGCAGTTCTTC
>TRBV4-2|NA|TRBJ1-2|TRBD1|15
CASIGTLQGGYGYTF
TGTGCCAGCATCGGAACCTTACAGGGGGGCTATGGCTACACCTTC
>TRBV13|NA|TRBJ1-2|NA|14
CASSLSREFYGYTF
TGTGCCAGCAGCCTAAGCAGGGAATTCTATGGCTACACCTTC
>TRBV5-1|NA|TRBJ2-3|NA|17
CASSLGQGGPSTDTQYF
TGCGCCAGCAGCTTAGGGCAGGGTGGCCCTAGCACAGATACGCAGTATTTT
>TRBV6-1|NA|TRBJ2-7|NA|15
CASTSEGPPSYEQYF
TGTGCCAGCACCTCAGAGGGTCCCCCTTCCTACGAGCAGTACTTC
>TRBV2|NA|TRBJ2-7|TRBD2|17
CASSEAPFAGGLYEQYF
TGTGCCAGCAGTGAAGCCCCCTTTGCGGGGGGTCTCTACGAGCAGTACTTC
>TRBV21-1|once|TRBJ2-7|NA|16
CASSKASSESSYEQYF
TGTGCCAGCAGCAAAGCCTCCAGCGAATCCTCCTACGAGCAGTACTTC
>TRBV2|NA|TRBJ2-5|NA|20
CASSEPSQPEQGSTQETQYF
TGTGCCAGCAGTGAACCAAGCCAACCAGAGCAGGGCTCAACTCAAGAGACCCAGTACTTC
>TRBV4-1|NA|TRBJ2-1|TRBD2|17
CASSQIPGTSGPNEQFF
TGCGCCAGCAGCCAAATTCCCGGGACTAGCGGGCCCAATGAGCAGTTCTTC
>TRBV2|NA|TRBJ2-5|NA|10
CAIRGETQYF
TGTGCCATAAGGGGGGAGACCCAGTACTTC
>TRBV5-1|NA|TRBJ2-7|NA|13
CASSFESSYEQYF
TGCGCCAGCAGCTTTGAAAGCTCCTACGAGCAGTACTTC
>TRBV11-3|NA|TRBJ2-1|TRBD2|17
CASSLGPLLAENNEQFF
TGTGCCAGCAGCTTAGGCCCCTTACTAGCGGAGAACAATGAGCAGTTCTTC
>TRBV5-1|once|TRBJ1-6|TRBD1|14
CASRGTGGNSPLHF
TGCGCCAGCAGAGGGACAGGAGGTAATTCACCCCTCCACTTT
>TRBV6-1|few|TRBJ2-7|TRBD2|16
CASSEVQFGGVYEQYF
TGTGCCAGCAGTGAAGTCCAGTTCGGGGGGGTCTACGAGCAGTACTTC
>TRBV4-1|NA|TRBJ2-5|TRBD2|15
CASSHGGRGEETQYF
TGCGCCAGCAGCCACGGCGGGAGGGGGGAAGAGACCCAGTACTTC
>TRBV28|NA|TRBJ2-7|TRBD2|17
CASRLRLAGVKNSGQYF
TGTGCCAGCAGACTGAGACTAGCGGGAGTCAAAAACTCGGGGCAGTACTTC